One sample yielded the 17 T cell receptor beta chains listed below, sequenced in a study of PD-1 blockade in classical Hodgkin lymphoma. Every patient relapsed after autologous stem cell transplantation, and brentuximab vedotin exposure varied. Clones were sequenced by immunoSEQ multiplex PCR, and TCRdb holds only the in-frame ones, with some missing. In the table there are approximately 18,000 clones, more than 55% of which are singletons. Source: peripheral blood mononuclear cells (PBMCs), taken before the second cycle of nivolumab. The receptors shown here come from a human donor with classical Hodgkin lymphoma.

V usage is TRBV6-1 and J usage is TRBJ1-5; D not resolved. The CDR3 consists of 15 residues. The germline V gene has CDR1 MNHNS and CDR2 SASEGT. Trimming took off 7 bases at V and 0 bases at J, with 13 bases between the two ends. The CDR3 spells CASIGRGYSNQPQHF. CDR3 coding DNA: TGTGCCAGCATTGGTAGAGGGTATAGCAATCAGCCCCAGCATTTT.

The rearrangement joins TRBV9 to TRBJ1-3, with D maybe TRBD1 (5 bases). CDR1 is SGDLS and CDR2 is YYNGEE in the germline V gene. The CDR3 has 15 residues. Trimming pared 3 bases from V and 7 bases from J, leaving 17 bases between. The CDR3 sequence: CASSGGLSGYNTIYF. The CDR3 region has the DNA TGTGCCAGCAGCGGAGGACTATCAGGGTACAACACCATATATTTT.

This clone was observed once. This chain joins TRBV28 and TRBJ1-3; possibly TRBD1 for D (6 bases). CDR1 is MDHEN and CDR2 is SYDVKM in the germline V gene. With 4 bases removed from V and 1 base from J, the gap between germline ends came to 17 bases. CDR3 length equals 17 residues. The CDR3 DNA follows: TGTGCCAGCAGTTGGATGTATGCCAGGGGTTCTGGAAACACCATATATTTT. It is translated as CASSWMYARGSGNTIYF.

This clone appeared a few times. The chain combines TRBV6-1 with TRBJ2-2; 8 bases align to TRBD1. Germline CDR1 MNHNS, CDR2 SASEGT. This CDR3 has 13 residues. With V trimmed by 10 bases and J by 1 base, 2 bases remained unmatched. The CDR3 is CATGTGNTGELFF. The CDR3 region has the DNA TGTGCCACCGGGACAGGGAACACCGGGGAGCTGTTTTTT.

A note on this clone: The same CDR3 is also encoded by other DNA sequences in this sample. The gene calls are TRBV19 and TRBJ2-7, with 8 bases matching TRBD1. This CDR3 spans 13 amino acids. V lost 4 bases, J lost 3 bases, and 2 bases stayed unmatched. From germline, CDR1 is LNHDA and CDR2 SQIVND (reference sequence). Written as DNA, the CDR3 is TGTGCCAGTAGTAGCGGACAGGGCTACGAGCAGTACTTC. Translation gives CASSSGQGYEQYF.

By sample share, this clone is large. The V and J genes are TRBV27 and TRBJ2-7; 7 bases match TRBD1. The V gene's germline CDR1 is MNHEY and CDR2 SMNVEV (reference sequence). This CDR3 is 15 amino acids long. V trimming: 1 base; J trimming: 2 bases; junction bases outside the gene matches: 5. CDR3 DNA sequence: TGTGCCAGCAGTTTATATGGAGGACAGGCCTACGAGCAGTACTTC. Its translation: CASSLYGGQAYEQYF.

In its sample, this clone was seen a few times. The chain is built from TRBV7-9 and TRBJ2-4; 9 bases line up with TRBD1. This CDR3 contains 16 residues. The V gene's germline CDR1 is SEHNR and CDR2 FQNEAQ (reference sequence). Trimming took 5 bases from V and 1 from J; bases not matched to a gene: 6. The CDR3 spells CASSQDRGWAKNIQYF. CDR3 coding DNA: TGTGCCAGCAGCCAAGACAGGGGGTGGGCCAAAAACATTCAGTACTTC.

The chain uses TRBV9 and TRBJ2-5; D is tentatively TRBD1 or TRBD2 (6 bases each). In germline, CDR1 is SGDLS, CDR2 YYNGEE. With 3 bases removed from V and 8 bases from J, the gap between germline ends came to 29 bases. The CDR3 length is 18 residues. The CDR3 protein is CASSAGTPGGYVARTQYF. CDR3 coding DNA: TGTGCCAGCAGCGCCGGGACACCAGGAGGGTACGTGGCCCGTACCCAGTACTTC.

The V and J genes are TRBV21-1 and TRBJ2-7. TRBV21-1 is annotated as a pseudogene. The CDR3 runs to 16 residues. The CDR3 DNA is TGTGCCAGCAGCCGACGGGGCCGGGACGGCTCCTACGAGCAGTACTTC. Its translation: CASSRRGRDGSYEQYF.

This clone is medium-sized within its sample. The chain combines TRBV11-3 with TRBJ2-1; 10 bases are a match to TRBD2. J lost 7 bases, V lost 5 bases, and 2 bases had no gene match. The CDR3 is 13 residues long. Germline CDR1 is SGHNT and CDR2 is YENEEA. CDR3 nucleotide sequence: TGTGCCAGCAGCCCGGGACTAGCGAATGAGCAGTTCTTC. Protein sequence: CASSPGLANEQFF.

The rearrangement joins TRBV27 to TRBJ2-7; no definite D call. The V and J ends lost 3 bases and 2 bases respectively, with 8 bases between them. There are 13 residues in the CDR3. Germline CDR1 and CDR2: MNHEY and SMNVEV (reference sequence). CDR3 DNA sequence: TGTGCCAGCAGTTTGGCGGATGCCTACGAGCAGTACTTC. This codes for CASSLADAYEQYF.

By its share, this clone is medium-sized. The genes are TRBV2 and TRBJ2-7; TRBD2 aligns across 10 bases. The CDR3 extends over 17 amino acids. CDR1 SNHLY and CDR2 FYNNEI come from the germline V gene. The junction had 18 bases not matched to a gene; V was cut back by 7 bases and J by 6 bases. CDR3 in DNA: TGTGCCAGCATAAGAGGGACTAGCGCCTCGACTTTAATCGAGCAGTACTTC. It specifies CASIRGTSASTLIEQYF.

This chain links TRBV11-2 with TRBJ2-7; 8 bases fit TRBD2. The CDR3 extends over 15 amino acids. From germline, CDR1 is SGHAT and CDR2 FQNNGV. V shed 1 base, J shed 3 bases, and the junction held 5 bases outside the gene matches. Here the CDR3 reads CASSLGAGDLYEQYF. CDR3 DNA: TGTGCCAGCAGCTTAGGAGCGGGAGACCTCTACGAGCAGTACTTC.

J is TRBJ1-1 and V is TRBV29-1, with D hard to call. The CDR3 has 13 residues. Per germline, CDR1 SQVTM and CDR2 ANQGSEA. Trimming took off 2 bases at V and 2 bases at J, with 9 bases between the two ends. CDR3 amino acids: CSVEKGINTEAFF. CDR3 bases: TGCAGCGTTGAAAAAGGGATAAACACTGAAGCTTTCTTT. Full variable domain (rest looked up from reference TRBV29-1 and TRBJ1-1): SAVISQKPSRDICQRGTSLTIQCQVDSQVTMMFWYRQQPGQSLTLIATANQGSEATYESGFVIDKFPISRPNLTFSTLTVSNMSPEDSSIYLCSVEKGINTEAFFGQGTRLTVV.

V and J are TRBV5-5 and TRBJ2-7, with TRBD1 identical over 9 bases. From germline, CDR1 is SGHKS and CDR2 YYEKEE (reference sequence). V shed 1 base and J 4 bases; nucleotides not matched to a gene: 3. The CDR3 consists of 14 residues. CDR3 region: CASSLRQGEYEQYF. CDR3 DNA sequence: TGTGCCAGCAGCTTGCGACAGGGGGAGTACGAGCAGTACTTC.

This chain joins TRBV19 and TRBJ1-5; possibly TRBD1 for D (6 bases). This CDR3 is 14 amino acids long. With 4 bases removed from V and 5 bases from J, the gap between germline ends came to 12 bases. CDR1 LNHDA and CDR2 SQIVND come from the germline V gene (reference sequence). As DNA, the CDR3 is TGTGCCAGTAGTAGAGACGGGGGCTATCAGCCCCAGCATTTT. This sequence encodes CASSRDGGYQPQHF.

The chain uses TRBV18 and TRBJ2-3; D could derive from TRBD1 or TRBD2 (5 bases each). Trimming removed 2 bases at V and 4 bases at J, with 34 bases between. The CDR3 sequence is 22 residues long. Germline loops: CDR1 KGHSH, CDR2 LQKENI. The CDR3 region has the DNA TGTGCCAGCTCACCATTAGTCCGCGAGGCCGAGATCTCAGGGAGAATCTCAGATACGCAGTATTTT. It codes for CASSPLVREAEISGRISDTQYF. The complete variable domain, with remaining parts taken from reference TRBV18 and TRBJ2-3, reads NAGVMQNPRHLVRRRGQEARLRCSPMKGHSHVYWYRQLPEEGLKFMVYLQKENIIDESGMPKERFSAEFPKEGPSILRIQQVVRGDSAAYFCASSPLVREAEISGRISDTQYFGPGTRLTVL.